A single sample gave rise to the 2 T cell receptor beta chains below, sequenced in a study of cytomegalovirus exposure and HLA in healthy donors. Repertoires were generated with immunoSEQ multiplex PCR, while TCRdb's copy carries only in-frame clones and drops some. The data contain 120,000 or so clones, around 87% of them singletons. The sample taken for sequencing was PBMCs. The receptors stem from a woman younger than 45 in good health and CMV-seropositive.

This clone was counted a few times. The chain employs TRBV4-1 and TRBJ1-2; no clear D. This CDR3 spans 12 amino acids. The germline gives CDR1 MGHRA, CDR2 YSYEKL. Deletions cut 1 base from V and 7 bases from J, with 7 bases between. In DNA form, the CDR3 reads TGCGCCAGCAGCCAAGGAGTCTCTGGCTACACCTTC. It codes for CASSQGVSGYTF.

The chain links TRBV27 to TRBJ1-5; D might be TRBD1 (5 bases). Germline loops: CDR1 MNHEY, CDR2 SMNVEV (reference sequence). This CDR3 spans 17 amino acids. Trimming removed 1 base from V and 3 bases from J, with 16 bases in between. For the CDR3, the DNA is TGTGCCAGCAGTTTATTCCGTCCAGGGATCCTCAATCAGCCCCAGCATTTT. Translation gives CASSLFRPGILNQPQHF.